This T cell receptor (beta chain) was sequenced for a study of patients and donors after allogeneic stem cell transplantation. TCRdb ran MiXCR on the RT-PCR reads and lists one entry per CDR3 protein. In the table there are hundreds of thousands of distinct CDR3 sequences, roughly 17% of which are singletons. This clonotype was obtained from a human donor who was either an allogeneic HSCT recipient or a stem cell or donor lymphocyte infusion donor (not recorded which). It is not recorded whose cells these are; they may come from a transplant donor. The sequencing sample was made of blood, either unsorted or a sorted T cell fraction (not recorded which).

As DNA, the CDR3 is TGTGCCAGCAGCCCGCATGCCTATGGCTACACCTTC. It translates to CASSPHAYGYTF. This sequence joins TRBV13 and TRBJ1-2; D not resolved. V gave up 5 bases and J gave up 4 bases, with 8 bases separating them. This CDR3 is 12 amino acids long. In germline, CDR1 is PRHDT, CDR2 FYEKMQ (reference sequence).